The source of this T cell receptor (beta chain) is a study of shared clonotypes between healthy human individuals. Study overall: Every donor yielded three CD4 naive, three CD4 memory, two CD8 naive and one CD8 memory plate.

Deep level was the assay's run setting. Profiling relied on immunoSEQ multiplex PCR, and the TCRdb table lists in-frame clones only, not all of them. The data contain about 710,000 clones, about 80% of them singletons. CD4+ cell separation produced CD45RA+ naive and CD45RA-negative memory subsets. Sequenced sample: memory CD4+ T cells sorted from blood. Stated subset: CD45RA-negative fraction. This receptor was taken from a woman in her thirties in good health.

CDR3 sequence (DNA): TGTGCCAGCAGTCTTCAGGTCACTAATGAAAAACTGTTTTTT. This gives the protein CASSLQVTNEKLFF. V and J are TRBV7-9 and TRBJ1-4; D remains unclear. CDR1 and CDR2 from the germline V gene are SEHNR and FQNEAQ (reference sequence). The CDR3 consists of 14 residues. Trimming removed 6 bases from V and 2 bases from J, with 10 bases in between.